What follows are 15 T cell receptor beta chains derived from one specimen sequenced in a study of T cell changes during pregnancy in multiple sclerosis. Produced via immunoSEQ multiplex PCR; TCRdb's table is partial and in-frame only. In the table there are over 75,000 clones, approximately 92% of which are singletons. The sample was peripheral blood, taken in the first trimester of pregnancy. The receptor source for this set is a female donor with multiple sclerosis, enrolled in a pregnancy study.

The rearrangement uses TRBV28 and TRBJ1-3; TRBD1 agrees at 9 bases. CDR3 length: 18 amino acids. The germline gives CDR1 MDHEN, CDR2 SYDVKM. Trimming at V came to 4 bases and at J to 4 bases, leaving 14 bases not matched to a gene. CDR3 region: CASSSGTGMGTGGNTIYF. The CDR3, as DNA: TGTGCCAGCAGTTCCGGGACAGGGATGGGCACGGGGGGAAACACCATATATTTT.

This chain connects TRBV5-6 to TRBJ1-2, with TRBD1 matching over 8 bases. V gave up 4 bases and J gave up 8 bases; unmatched junction bases: 10. Germline-derived CDR1 and CDR2 are SGHDT and YYEEEE. The CDR3 has 14 residues. The CDR3 DNA reads as TGTGCCAGCAGCCCCGGACAGGGCCAACGCGGCTACACCTTC. It specifies CASSPGQGQRGYTF.

This clone has just one count. V usage is TRBV10-3 and J usage is TRBJ1-2; 9 positions match TRBD1. Germline CDR1 is ENHRY and CDR2 is SYGVKD. The CDR3 loop spans 18 amino acids. J lost 5 bases, V lost 0 bases, and 13 bases had no gene match. This CDR3 reads CAISESSPGQGVEYGYTF. In DNA form, the CDR3 reads TGTGCCATCAGTGAGTCTTCACCGGGACAGGGAGTAGAATATGGCTACACCTTC.

CDR3 DNA: TGTGCCTGGAGTGTAGTGGTAGAATATGGAGAGACCCAGTACTTC. Protein: CAWSVVVEYGETQYF. The chain has TRBV30 and TRBJ2-5; D gene ambiguous. The CDR3 sequence is 15 residues long. CDR1 GTSNPN and CDR2 SVGIG come from the germline V gene (reference sequence). V lost 0 bases and J 4 bases, leaving 15 bases between the germline ends.

The chain combines TRBV7-2 with TRBJ2-7, with 9 nucleotides matching TRBD2. With V trimmed by 5 bases and J by 1 base, 9 bases remained unmatched. Germline CDR1 and CDR2: SGHTA and FQGNSA. The CDR3 sequence is 16 residues long. CDR3 loop: CASSPNQAGGSYEQYF. The CDR3 bases are TGTGCCAGCAGCCCAAATCAAGCGGGGGGTTCCTACGAGCAGTACTTC.

The V call is TRBV7-9, the J call TRBJ1-4; D uncertain. From germline, CDR1 is SEHNR and CDR2 FQNEAQ (reference sequence). V dropped 1 base and J dropped 8 bases, with 17 bases sitting between them. CDR3 length equals 16 residues. In nucleotides, the CDR3 is TGTGCCAGCAGCTTAGTATCGACACCCAATGGCGAAAAACTGTTTTTT. Its translation: CASSLVSTPNGEKLFF.

This sequence joins TRBV5-1 and TRBJ2-1; D is possibly TRBD2 (5 bases). Germline V gives CDR1 SGHRS, CDR2 YFSETQ. Between the trimmed V and J ends, which lost 4 bases and 4 bases, there was a span of 18 bases. This CDR3 is 16 amino acids long. CDR3 DNA sequence: TGCGCCAGCAGCGAAGTCATTAGCGCGACATACAATGAGCAGTTCTTC. Translating it yields CASSEVISATYNEQFF.

Only one count was recorded for this clone. The CDR3 sequence: CASSTRQGREQYF. CDR3 bases: TGTGCCAGTAGTACCCGACAGGGGAGAGAGCAGTACTTC. The chain joins TRBV19 to TRBJ2-7, with 8 positions matching TRBD1. Germline V gene sequence: CDR1 LNHDA, CDR2 SQIVND (reference sequence). The CDR3 spans 13 residues. Trimming cost V 4 bases and J 7 bases; bases outside gene matches: 6.

The chain combines TRBV28 with TRBJ1-2; D not resolved. The CDR3 runs to 13 residues. Looked up from germline, CDR1 is MDHEN and CDR2 is SYDVKM. Trimming left V 6 bases short and J 1 base short, with 9 bases between. The CDR3 nucleotides read TGTGCCAGCAGCACTCCGTTTAACTATGGCTACACCTTC. Amino acid sequence: CASSTPFNYGYTF.

The chain joins TRBV28 to TRBJ2-1, with TRBD2 identical over 8 bases. V trimming: 6 bases; J trimming: 10 bases; junction bases outside the gene matches: 5. CDR3 size: 12 residues. Germline V gene data show CDR1 as MDHEN and CDR2 as SYDVKM. CDR3 bases: TGTGCCAGCAGCCCTAGACTAGCGGAGCAGTTCTTC. Protein: CASSPRLAEQFF. The complete variable domain, with remaining parts taken from reference TRBV28 and TRBJ2-1, reads DVKVTQSSRYLVKRTGEKVFLECVQDMDHENMFWYRQDPGLGLRLIYFSYDVKMKEKGDIPEGYSVSREKKERFSLILESASTNQTSMYLCASSPRLAEQFFGPGTRLTVL.

The rearrangement links TRBV27 to TRBJ2-5; 7 nucleotides line up with TRBD1. The length of the CDR3 is 17 residues. With V trimmed by 2 bases and J by 2 bases, 11 bases remained unmatched. The V gene's germline CDR1 is MNHEY and CDR2 SMNVEV (reference sequence). In DNA, the CDR3 is TGTGCCAGCAGTTTAGAGTGGTCGACAGGGCCGCAAGAGACCCAGTACTTC. Translating gives CASSLEWSTGPQETQYF.

The chain links TRBV10-3 to TRBJ2-6, with 11 positions matching TRBD2. V shed 10 bases and J 1 base; nucleotides not matched to a gene: 15. The CDR3 is 19 amino acids. From germline, CDR1 is ENHRY and CDR2 SYGVKD. Here the CDR3 reads CATTYSGTSGLSGANVLTF. The CDR3 DNA reads TGTGCCACAACCTACTCCGGGACTAGCGGTTTATCTGGGGCCAACGTCCTGACTTTC.

This clone occurred a few times. The chain joins TRBV30 to TRBJ1-1; perhaps TRBD1 as D (6 bases). Trimming removed 5 bases from V and 6 bases from J, with 13 bases in between. This CDR3 has 12 residues. The V gene's germline CDR1 is GTSNPN and CDR2 SVGIG (reference sequence). Here the CDR3 reads CAWHREGSEAFF. The CDR3, as DNA: TGTGCCTGGCACAGGGAAGGGTCTGAAGCTTTCTTT.

As regards this clone: One junction end disagrees with the germline gene, perhaps due to a read error. V and J are TRBV19 and TRBJ2-1; TRBD2 agrees at 9 bases. Germline assignment: CDR1 LNHDA and CDR2 SQIVND (reference sequence). The CDR3 runs 16 residues. The CDR3 here is CASSIAGGRAVFEQFF. DNA of the CDR3: TGTGCCAGTAGCATAGCGGGCGGGAGGGCCGTTTTTGAGCAGTTCTTC.

The CDR3 protein is CASSLEGQGAYGYTF. The CDR3 nucleotides are TGCGCCAGCAGCTTGGAAGGACAGGGGGCCTATGGCTACACCTTC. The chain recombines TRBV5-1 with TRBJ1-2; 11 bases match TRBD1. This CDR3 region has 15 residues. V was clipped by 0 bases and J by 4 bases; unmatched bases: 2. Germline V gives CDR1 SGHRS, CDR2 YFSETQ.